The T cell receptor beta chain described here comes from a study of blood T cell repertoires in COVID-19. This clone was detected once. Method: immunoSEQ multiplex PCR; TCRdb's copy keeps in-frame clones and lacks some. The data contain roughly 57,000 clones, 65% to 85% of them singletons. This CDR3 is 15 amino acids long. V lost 6 bases to trimming and J lost 6 bases, with 18 bases between them. Per germline, CDR1 MNHEY and CDR2 SMNVEV (reference sequence). The rearrangement joins TRBV27 to TRBJ1-5, with D possibly being TRBD1 (5 bases). The origin of this receptor is a man between 65 and 85 years old with active or convalescent COVID-19. Input material: peripheral blood. In DNA form, the CDR3 reads TGTGCCAGCAGACTTACCTTGCAGGGAGGTCAGCCCCAGCATTTT. Its translation: CASRLTLQGGQPQHF.